Below, 9 T cell receptor beta chains from the same sample are listed, as sequenced in a study of cytomegalovirus exposure and HLA in healthy donors. This PCR relied on a set of 60 Vbeta primers and 13 Jbeta primers. The assay was immunoSEQ multiplex PCR, and TCRdb's table has in-frame clones only and misses some. The table lists about 170,000 clones, 70% to 90% of them singletons, with over 0.65% in the top ten. Sequencing was carried out using PBMCs. The receptors were sampled from a woman aged 18-29 years in good health and CMV-seronegative.

The chain employs TRBV5-1 and TRBJ1-2; D gene unclear. V lost 0 bases to trimming and J lost 7 bases, with 28 bases between them. The germline V gene encodes CDR1 SGHRS and CDR2 YFSETQ. This CDR3 has 19 amino acids. CDR3 region: CASSLALGGLAVPSRGYTF. In DNA, the CDR3 is TGCGCCAGCAGCTTGGCCCTGGGTGGATTAGCGGTGCCATCACGTGGCTACACCTTC.

This clone has a single count. This chain connects TRBV6-4 to TRBJ2-7; a possible D gene is TRBD1 (5 bases). Germline lookup yields CDR1 MRHNA and CDR2 SNTAGT. Deletions cut 2 bases from V and 4 bases from J, with 12 bases between. This CDR3 contains 14 residues. CDR3 loop: CASSDRGSKYEQYF. The CDR3 nucleotides are TGTGCCAGCAGTGACAGGGGCAGTAAGTACGAGCAGTACTTC.

This clone was observed a handful of times. The V gene is TRBV19, the J gene TRBJ1-1; D unresolved. Germline lookup yields CDR1 LNHDA and CDR2 SQIVND (reference sequence). V was pared by 6 bases and J by 1 base, with 12 bases between. This CDR3 is built from 14 residues. CDR3 region: CASSPGSKNTEAFF. The CDR3 nucleotides read TGTGCCAGTAGCCCGGGATCCAAGAACACTGAAGCTTTCTTT.

This clone showed up just a few times. The chain has TRBV6-6 and TRBJ1-5; D ambiguous. CDR1 and CDR2 (germline): MNHNY, SVGAGI (reference sequence). The CDR3 is made up of 14 amino acids. V was clipped by 4 bases and J by 2 bases, with 9 bases between them. CDR3 region: CASSSNRGNQPQHF. The CDR3, as DNA: TGTGCCAGCAGTTCCAACAGAGGCAATCAGCCCCAGCATTTT.

The chain links TRBV29-1 to TRBJ1-2; D is possibly TRBD1 (6 bases). Trimming removed 7 bases from V and 4 bases from J, with 19 bases in between. Germline V gene sequence: CDR1 SQVTM, CDR2 ANQGSEA. The CDR3 loop spans 14 amino acids. CDR3 in amino acids: CSAQGRGIGYGYTF. CDR3 coding DNA: TGCAGCGCCCAAGGAAGGGGGATCGGCTATGGCTACACCTTC.

As regards this clone: The identical CDR3 is also encoded by other nucleotide sequences in the sample. The gene calls are TRBV5-1 and TRBJ2-7; 10 bases are a match to TRBD1. Germline V gene data show CDR1 as SGHRS and CDR2 as YFSETQ. There are 15 residues in the CDR3. J lost 4 bases, V lost 4 bases, and 8 bases had no gene match. The CDR3, as DNA: TGCGCCAGCAGCCTAGGGACAGGGGTCGGGTACGAGCAGTACTTC. Its protein product is CASSLGTGVGYEQYF.

The rearrangement uses TRBV6-1 and TRBJ2-7; 8 bases are shared with TRBD1. There are 14 residues in the CDR3. Trimming cost V 8 bases and J 2 bases; bases outside gene matches: 8. Germline V CDR1 and CDR2: MNHNS, SASEGT. Here the CDR3 DNA reads TGTGCCAGCGGTAGACAGGGGCCCGCCTACGAGCAGTACTTC. Its protein product is CASGRQGPAYEQYF.

Only one count was recorded for this clone. An end of the junction differs from the germline gene, which may be a read error. The chain is built from TRBV7-9 and TRBJ1-4, with 10 bases that match TRBD1. CDR3 length: 16 residues. In germline, CDR1 is SEHNR, CDR2 FQNEAQ (reference sequence). The CDR3 DNA follows: TGTTCCAGCAGCTTAGTTCCGGGACAGGGGTATGAAAAACTGTTTTTT. It specifies CSSSLVPGQGYEKLFF.

This clone was seen just once. The V and J genes are TRBV9 and TRBJ1-1; tentative D call: TRBD1 (6 bases). V was pared by 2 bases and J by 1 base, with 12 bases between. Germline V gene sequence: CDR1 SGDLS, CDR2 YYNGEE. This CDR3 is 15 amino acids long. CDR3 DNA: TGTGCCAGCAGCGTCTCCGGGACACAGAACACTGAAGCTTTCTTT. Amino acid sequence: CASSVSGTQNTEAFF.